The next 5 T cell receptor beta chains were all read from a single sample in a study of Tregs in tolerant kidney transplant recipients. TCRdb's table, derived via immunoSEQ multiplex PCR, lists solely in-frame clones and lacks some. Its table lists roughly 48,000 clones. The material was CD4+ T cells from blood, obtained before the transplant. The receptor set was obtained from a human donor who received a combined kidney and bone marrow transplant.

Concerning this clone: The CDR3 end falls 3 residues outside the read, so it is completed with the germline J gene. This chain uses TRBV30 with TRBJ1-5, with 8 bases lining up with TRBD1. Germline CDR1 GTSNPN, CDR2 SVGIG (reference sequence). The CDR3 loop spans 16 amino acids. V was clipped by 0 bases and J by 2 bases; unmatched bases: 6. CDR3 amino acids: CAWSVAGGVRNQPQHF. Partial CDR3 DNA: TGTGCCTGGAGTGTGGCAGGGGGCGTACGCAATCAGCCC.

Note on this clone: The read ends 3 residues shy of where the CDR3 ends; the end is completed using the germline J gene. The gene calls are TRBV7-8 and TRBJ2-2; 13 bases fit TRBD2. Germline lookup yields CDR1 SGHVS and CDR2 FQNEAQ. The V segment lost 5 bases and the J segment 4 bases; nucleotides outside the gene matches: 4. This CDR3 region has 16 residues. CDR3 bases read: TGTGCCAGCAGCCCGGGACTAGCGGGAACCACCGGGGAG. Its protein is CASSPGLAGTTGE. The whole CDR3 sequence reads CASSPGLAGTTGELFF. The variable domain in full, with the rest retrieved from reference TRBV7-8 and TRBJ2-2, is GAGVSQSPRYKVAKRGQDVALRCDPISGHVSLFWYQQALGQGPEFLTYFQNEAQLDKSGLPSDRFFAERPEGSVSTLKIQRTQQEDSAVYLCASSPGLAGTTGELFFGEGSRLTVL.

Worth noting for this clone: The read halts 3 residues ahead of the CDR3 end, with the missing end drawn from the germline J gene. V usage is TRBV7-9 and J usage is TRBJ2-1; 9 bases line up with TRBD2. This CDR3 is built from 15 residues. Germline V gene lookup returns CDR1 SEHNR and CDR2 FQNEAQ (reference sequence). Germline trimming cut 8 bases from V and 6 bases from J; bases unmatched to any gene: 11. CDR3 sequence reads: CASSMTSGVANEQFF. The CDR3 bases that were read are TGTGCCAGCTCGATGACTAGCGGAGTAGCCAATGAG.

The CDR3 loop reads CASSPGRGSLYSNQPQHF. CDR3 DNA, as far as it was read: TGTGCCAGCAGCCCCGGCCGGGGGAGCCTCTATAGCAATCAGCCC. The chain employs TRBV13 and TRBJ1-5; TRBD1 might be the D (5 bases). The read gets to within 3 residues of the CDR3 end, and the germline J gene fills in the rest. Trimming pared 5 bases from V and 0 bases from J, leaving 20 bases between. The germline gives CDR1 PRHDT, CDR2 FYEKMQ (reference sequence). This CDR3 is 18 amino acids long.

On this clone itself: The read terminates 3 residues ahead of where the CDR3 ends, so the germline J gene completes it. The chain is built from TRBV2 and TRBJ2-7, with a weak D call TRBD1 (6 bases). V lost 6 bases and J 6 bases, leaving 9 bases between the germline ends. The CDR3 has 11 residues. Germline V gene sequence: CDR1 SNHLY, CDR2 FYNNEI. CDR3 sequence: CASREQGEQYF. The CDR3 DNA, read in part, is TGTGCCAGCAGAGAACAGGGCGAG.